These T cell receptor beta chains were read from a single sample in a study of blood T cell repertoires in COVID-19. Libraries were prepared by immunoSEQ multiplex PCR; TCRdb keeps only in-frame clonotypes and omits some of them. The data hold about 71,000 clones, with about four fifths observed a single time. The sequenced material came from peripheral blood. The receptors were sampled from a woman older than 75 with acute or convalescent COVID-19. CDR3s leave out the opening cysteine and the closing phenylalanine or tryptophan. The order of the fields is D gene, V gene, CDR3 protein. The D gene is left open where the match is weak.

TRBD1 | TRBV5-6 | ASSLDPGQGGEKLF
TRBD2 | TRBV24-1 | ATSAPGGETQY
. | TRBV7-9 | ASSLGGGAYNQPQH
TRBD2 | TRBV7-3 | ASSERVSGSAGELF
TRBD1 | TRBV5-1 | ASSLAPGQFLETQY
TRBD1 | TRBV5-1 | ASSLSPGQGDYGYT
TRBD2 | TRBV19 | ASSTPGLAGGADTQY
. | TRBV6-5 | ASSSYRGGNIQY
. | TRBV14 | ASSQDQISGNTIY
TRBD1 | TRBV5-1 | ASSPPGQGFLRSGANVLT
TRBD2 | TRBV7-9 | ASKRENNEQF
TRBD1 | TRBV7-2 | ANSFDWTGGRATNEKLF
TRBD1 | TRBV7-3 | ASSPIAGTGPETQY
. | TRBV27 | ASRTGLDSYNEQF
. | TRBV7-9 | ASSLVLGNQPQH
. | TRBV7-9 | ASSYTMGAGRGTNEKLF
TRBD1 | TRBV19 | ASSTGTGGNYGYT